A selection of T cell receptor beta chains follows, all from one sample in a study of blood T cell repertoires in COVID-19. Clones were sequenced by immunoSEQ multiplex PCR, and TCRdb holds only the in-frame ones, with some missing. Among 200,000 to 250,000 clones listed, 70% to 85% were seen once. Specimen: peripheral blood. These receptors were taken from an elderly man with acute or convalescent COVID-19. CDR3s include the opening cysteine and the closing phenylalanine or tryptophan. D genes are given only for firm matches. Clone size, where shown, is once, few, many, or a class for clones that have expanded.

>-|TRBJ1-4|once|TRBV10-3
TGTGCCATCAGTGAGAGGCAGGCAACTAATGAAAAACTGTTTTTT
CAISERQATNEKLFF
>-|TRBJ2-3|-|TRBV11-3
TGTGCCAGCAGCTTAGACAGGGACACAGATACGCAGTATTTT
CASSLDRDTDTQYF
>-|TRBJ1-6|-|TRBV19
TGTGCCAGTACCCGAAGGGCACGGGATGATTCACCCCTCCACTTT
CASTRRARDDSPLHF
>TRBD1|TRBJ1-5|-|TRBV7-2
TGTGCCAGCAGCTCGGCCGGGACAGGCCATAGCAATCAGCCCCAGCATTTT
CASSSAGTGHSNQPQHF
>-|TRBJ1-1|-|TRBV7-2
TGTGCCAGCAGCTTAAACTCGAACGCTGAAGCTTTCTTT
CASSLNSNAEAFF
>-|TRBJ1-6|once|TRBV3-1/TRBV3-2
TGTGCCAGCAGCCGTAACGGACAGTTCAATTCACCCCTCCACTTT
CASSRNGQFNSPLHF
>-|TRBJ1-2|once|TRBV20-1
TGCAGTGCTAGTGGACAAAACTATGGCTACACCTTC
CSASGQNYGYTF
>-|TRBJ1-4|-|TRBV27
TGTGCCAGCAGTTTTCGGCAGGGTGGGGAAAAACTGTTTTTT
CASSFRQGGEKLFF
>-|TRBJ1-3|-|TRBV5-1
TGCGCCAGCAGCTTAGAAGTCGCGCACACCATATATTTT
CASSLEVAHTIYF
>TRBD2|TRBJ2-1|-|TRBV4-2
TGTGCCAGCAGCCACCGTGGCGCGACTAGCGGGAGTTACAATGAGCAGTTCTTC
CASSHRGATSGSYNEQFF
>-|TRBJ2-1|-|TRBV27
TGTGCCAGCAGTGACAGGTACCTATCCTACAATGAGCAGTTCTTC
CASSDRYLSYNEQFF
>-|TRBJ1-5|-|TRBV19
TGTGCCAGTAGACAGCTTAGCAATCAGCCCCAGCATTTT
CASRQLSNQPQHF
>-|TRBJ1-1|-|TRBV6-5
TGTGCCAGCAGGCGGGGGCGGTTGAACACTGAAGCTTTCTTT
CASRRGRLNTEAFF
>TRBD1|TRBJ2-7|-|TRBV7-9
TGTGCCAGCAGCATCACAGGGGGCTCCCACGAGCAGTACTTC
CASSITGGSHEQYF
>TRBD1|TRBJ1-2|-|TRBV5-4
TGTGCCAGCAGCTCTCAGGGGGCGGGGGCCTATGGCTACACCTTC
CASSSQGAGAYGYTF
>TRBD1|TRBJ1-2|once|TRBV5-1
TGCGCCAGCAGCTTGGCAGGGGGTACGATTGGCTACACCTTC
CASSLAGGTIGYTF
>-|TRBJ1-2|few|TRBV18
TGTGCCAGCTCACCAATTATATTGAGCGGGGGAACTAACTATGGCTACACCTTC
CASSPIILSGGTNYGYTF
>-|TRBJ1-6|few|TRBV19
TGTGCCAGTAGCCTGGGGCGTTCGAGCTCCTATAATTCACCCCTCCACTTT
CASSLGRSSSYNSPLHF
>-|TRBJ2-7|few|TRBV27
TGTGCCAGCAGTGGGGCGTGGGGGCGAGGCGAGCAGTACTTC
CASSGAWGRGEQYF
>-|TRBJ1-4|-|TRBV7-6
TGTGCCAGCAGCGCCCGACTAAGAGGGAGGCTTAACGAAAAACTGTTTTTT
CASSARLRGRLNEKLFF
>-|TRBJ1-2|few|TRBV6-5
TGTGCCAGCAGCTCCCGACCAGACGGGTATGGCTACACCTTC
CASSSRPDGYGYTF
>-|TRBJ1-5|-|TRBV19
TGTGCCAGTAGTGTAGGACAGCTTCAGCCCCAGCATTTT
CASSVGQLQPQHF
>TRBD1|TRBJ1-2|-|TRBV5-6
TGTGCCAGCAGCTTAGGGACAGGGTCCTATGGCTACACCTTC
CASSLGTGSYGYTF
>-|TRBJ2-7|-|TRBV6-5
TGTGCCAGCAGAAAACAGTTCCCCCCTTACGAGCAGTACTTC
CASRKQFPPYEQYF
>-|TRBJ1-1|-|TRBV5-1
TGCGCCAGCAGCTTGTTGACAGTGAACACTGAAGCTTTCTTT
CASSLLTVNTEAFF
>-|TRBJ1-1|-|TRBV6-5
TGTGCCAGCCAGCTGAACACTAAAGCTTTCTTT
CASQLNTKAFF
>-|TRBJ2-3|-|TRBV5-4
TGTGCCAGCAGCTTGAGTGGGGGGACGTACACAGATACGCAGTATTTT
CASSLSGGTYTDTQYF
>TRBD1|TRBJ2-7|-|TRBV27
TGTGCCAGCATGGGACAGGGCTACGAGCAGTACTTC
CASMGQGYEQYF
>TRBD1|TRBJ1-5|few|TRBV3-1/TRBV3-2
TGTGCCAGCAGCCAAGATCTAGGGACAGGGGATCAGCCCCAGCATTTT
CASSQDLGTGDQPQHF
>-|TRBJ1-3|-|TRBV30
TGTGCCTGGAGTGTGACCGGACAGCGGAACACCATATATTTT
CAWSVTGQRNTIYF
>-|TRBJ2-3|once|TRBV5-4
TGTGCCAGCAGTTTGGAGGGGGCCTTAGATACGCAGTATTTT
CASSLEGALDTQYF
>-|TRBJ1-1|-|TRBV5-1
TGCGCCAGCAGCTTGGGGCATATCGTAATGAACACTGAAGCTTTCTTT
CASSLGHIVMNTEAFF
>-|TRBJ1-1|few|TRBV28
TGTGCCAGCAGTCCCTCTGGGGCAGGGGTTCTCACTGAAGCTTTCTTT
CASSPSGAGVLTEAFF
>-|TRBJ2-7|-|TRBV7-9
TGTGCCAGCAGCTCCGGGGGGCAGGGGTCCTACGAGCAGTACTTC
CASSSGGQGSYEQYF
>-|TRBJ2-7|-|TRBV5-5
TGTGCCAGCAGCTGGGGACAACGAAGTTCCGAGCAGTACTTC
CASSWGQRSSEQYF
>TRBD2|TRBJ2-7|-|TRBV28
TGTGCCAGCAGTTTAGGGGGGGAGGACGAGCAGTACTTC
CASSLGGEDEQYF
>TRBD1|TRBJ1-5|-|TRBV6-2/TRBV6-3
TGTGCCAGCAGTTACTCCCGGACAGGGGGCGGGCAGCCCCAGCATTTT
CASSYSRTGGGQPQHF
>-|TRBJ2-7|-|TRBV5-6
TGTGCCAGCAGCCCCGAGGGTAGTTCTGTCGAGCAGTACTTC
CASSPEGSSVEQYF
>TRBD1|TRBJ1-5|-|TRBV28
TGTGCCAGCAGTTCGGCTGGACAGGTCAATCAGCCCCAGCATTTT
CASSSAGQVNQPQHF
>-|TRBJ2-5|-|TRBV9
TGTGCCAGCAGCCTCCCGGGTACCAGAGAGACCCAGTACTTC
CASSLPGTRETQYF
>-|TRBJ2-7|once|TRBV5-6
TGTGCCAGCAGCTTGGTGTCACTGAGCTACGAGCAGTACTTC
CASSLVSLSYEQYF
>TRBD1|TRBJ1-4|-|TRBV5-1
TGCGCCAGCAGCTTGACGGGACAGCGTAATGAAAAACTGTTTTTT
CASSLTGQRNEKLFF
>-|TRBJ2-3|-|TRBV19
TGTGCCAGTAGTATAGGCCGGTGGGGAGGCACAGATACGCAGTATTTT
CASSIGRWGGTDTQYF
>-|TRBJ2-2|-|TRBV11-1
TGTGCCAGCAGCTTGGCTCAGATGAACACCGGGGAGCTGTTTTTT
CASSLAQMNTGELFF
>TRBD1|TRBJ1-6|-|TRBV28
TGTGCCAGCAGTTTATCGGCAGGGGGGTATAATTCACCCCTCCACTTT
CASSLSAGGYNSPLHF
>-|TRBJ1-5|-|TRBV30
TGTGCCTGGAGCCATGGGACAAGTAATCAGCCCCAGCATTTT
CAWSHGTSNQPQHF
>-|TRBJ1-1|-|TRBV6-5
TGTGCCAGCACCAGGCAGCCGAACACTGAAGCTTTCTTT
CASTRQPNTEAFF
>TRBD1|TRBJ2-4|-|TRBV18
TGTGCCAGCTCACCACGGACAGGGAAAAACATTCAGTACTTC
CASSPRTGKNIQYF
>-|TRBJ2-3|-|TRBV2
TGTGCCAGCATGGGGGAGGCTGGGGTCGGAGCCCTGTATTTT
CASMGEAGVGALYF
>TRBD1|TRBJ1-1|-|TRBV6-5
TGTGCCAGCAGGGGGACAGAAAACACTGAAGCTTTCTTT
CASRGTENTEAFF
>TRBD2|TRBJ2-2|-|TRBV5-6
TGTGCCAGCAGCTTTAGGAGTCGGACTAGTCAGACCGGGGAGCTGTTTTTT
CASSFRSRTSQTGELFF
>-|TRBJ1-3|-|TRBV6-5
TGTGCCAGCAGTTACTCCAGGGGCTCTGGAAACACCATATATTTT
CASSYSRGSGNTIYF
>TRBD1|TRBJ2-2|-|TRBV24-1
TGTGCCACCAGTGAATCGGGGACAGGGAACACCGGGGAGCTGTTTTTT
CATSESGTGNTGELFF
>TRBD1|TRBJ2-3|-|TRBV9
TGTGCCAGCAGCCCTCACAGACAGGGTCGCGCCCAAGATACGCAGTATTTT
CASSPHRQGRAQDTQYF
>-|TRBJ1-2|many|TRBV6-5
TGTGCCAGCAGTTACAACAGAAACTATGGCTACACCTTC
CASSYNRNYGYTF
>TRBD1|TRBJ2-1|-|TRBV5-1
TGCGCCAGCAGTTCGCCCGGACAGGGGAATGAGCAGTTCTTC
CASSSPGQGNEQFF
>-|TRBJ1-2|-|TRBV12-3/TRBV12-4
TGTGCCAGCAGTTTCAGAGGGGGCTATGGCTACACCTTC
CASSFRGGYGYTF